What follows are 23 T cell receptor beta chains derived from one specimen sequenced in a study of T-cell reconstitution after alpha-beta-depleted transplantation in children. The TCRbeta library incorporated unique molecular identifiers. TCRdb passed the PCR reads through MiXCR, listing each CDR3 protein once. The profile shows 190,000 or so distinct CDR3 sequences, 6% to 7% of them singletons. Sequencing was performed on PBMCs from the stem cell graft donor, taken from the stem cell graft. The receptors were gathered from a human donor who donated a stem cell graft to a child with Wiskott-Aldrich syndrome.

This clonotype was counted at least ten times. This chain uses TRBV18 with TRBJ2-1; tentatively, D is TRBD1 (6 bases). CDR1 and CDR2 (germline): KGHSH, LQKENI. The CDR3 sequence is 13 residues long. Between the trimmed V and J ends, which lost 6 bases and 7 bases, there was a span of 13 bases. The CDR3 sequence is CASSLQGSNEQFF. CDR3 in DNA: TGTGCCAGCTCTCTGCAGGGGTCGAATGAGCAGTTCTTC. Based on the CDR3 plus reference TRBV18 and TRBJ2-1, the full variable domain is NAGVMQNPRHLVRRRGQEARLRCSPMKGHSHVYWYRQLPEEGLKFMVYLQKENIIDESGMPKERFSAEFPKEGPSILRIQQVVRGDSAAYFCASSLQGSNEQFFGPGTRLTVL.

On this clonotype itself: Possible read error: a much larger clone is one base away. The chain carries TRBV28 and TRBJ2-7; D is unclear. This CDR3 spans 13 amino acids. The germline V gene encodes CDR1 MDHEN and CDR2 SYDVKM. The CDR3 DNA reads TGTGCCAGCAAGACACTTTGGTCCTGCGAGCAGTACTTC. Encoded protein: CASKTLWSCEQYF.

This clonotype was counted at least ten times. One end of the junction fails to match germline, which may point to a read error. CDR3 in amino acids: CASSLAGGRFVEQFF. The CDR3 DNA follows: TGTGCCAGCAGCTTAGCGGGAGGGCGTTTTGTAGAGCAGTTCTTC. V gene TRBV12-3 or TRBV12-4 combines with J gene TRBJ2-1; the match to TRBD2 covers 11 bases. This CDR3 comprises 15 residues.

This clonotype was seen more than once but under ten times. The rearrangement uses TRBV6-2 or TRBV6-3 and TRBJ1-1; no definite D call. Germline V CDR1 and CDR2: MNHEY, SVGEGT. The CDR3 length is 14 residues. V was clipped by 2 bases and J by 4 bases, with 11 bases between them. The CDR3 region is CASSYDGLGTEAFF. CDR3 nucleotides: TGTGCCAGCAGTTACGATGGGCTGGGCACTGAAGCTTTCTTT.

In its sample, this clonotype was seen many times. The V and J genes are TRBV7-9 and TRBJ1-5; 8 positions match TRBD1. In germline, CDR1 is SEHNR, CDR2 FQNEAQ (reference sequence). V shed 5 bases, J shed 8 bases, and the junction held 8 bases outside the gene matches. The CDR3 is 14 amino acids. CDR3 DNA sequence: TGTGCCAGCAGCGAAACAGGGGGTAGGGAGCCCCAGCATTTT. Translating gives CASSETGGREPQHF.

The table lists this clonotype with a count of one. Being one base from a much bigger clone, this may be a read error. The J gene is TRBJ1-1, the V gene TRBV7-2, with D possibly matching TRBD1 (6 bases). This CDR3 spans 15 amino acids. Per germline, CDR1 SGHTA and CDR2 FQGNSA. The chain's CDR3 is CASSLGGGLGTEDFF. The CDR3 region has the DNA TGTGCCAGCAGCTTAGGAGGGGGGCTGGGCACTGAAGATTTCTTT.

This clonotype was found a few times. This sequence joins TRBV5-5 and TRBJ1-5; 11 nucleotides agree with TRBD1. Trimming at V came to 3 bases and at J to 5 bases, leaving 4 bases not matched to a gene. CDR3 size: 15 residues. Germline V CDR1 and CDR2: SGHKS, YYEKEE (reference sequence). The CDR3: CASSWTGGGYQPQHF. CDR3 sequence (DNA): TGTGCCAGCAGCTGGACAGGGGGCGGTTATCAGCCCCAGCATTTT. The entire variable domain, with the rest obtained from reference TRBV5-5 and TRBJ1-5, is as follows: DAGVTQSPTHLIKTRGQQVTLRCSPISGHKSVSWYQQVLGQGPQFIFQYYEKEERGRGNFPDRFSARQFPNYSSELNVNALLLGDSALYLCASSWTGGGYQPQHFGDGTRLSIL.

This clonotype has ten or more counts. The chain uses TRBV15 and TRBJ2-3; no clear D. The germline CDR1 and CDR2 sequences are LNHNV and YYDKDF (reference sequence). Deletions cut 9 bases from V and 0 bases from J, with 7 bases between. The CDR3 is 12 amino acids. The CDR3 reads CATGLSTDTQYF. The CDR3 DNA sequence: TGTGCCACAGGGCTTAGCACAGATACGCAGTATTTT.

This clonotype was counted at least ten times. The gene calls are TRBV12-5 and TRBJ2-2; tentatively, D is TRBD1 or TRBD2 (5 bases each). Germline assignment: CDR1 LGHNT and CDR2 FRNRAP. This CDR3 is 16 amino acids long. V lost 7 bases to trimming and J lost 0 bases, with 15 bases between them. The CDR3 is CASARGSTANTGELFF. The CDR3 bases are TGTGCTAGTGCGAGGGGATCGACTGCGAACACCGGGGAGCTGTTTTTT.

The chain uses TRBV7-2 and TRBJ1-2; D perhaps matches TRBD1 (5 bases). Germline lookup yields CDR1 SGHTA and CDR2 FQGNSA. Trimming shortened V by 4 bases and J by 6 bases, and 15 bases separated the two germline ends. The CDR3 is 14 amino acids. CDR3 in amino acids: CASSSVRWGNGYTF. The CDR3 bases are TGTGCCAGCAGCTCAGTCAGGTGGGGGAATGGCTACACCTTC.

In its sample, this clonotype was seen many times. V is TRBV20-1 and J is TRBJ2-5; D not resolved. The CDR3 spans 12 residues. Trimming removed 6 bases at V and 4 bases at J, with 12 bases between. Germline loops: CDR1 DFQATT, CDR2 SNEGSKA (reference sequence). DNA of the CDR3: TGCAGTGCCCCCGATGAGATAGAGACCCAGTACTTC. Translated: CSAPDEIETQYF.

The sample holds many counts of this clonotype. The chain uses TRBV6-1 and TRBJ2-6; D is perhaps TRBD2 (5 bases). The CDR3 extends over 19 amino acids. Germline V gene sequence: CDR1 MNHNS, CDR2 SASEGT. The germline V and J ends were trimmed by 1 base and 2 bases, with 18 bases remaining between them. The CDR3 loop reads CASSEEARITRAGANVLTF. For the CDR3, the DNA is TGTGCCAGCAGTGAAGAGGCCCGAATTACTAGGGCTGGGGCCAACGTCCTGACTTTC.

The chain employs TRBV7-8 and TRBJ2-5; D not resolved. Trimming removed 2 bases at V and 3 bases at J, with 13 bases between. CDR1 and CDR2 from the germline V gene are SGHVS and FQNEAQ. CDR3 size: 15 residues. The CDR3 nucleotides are TGTGCCAGCAGCTTAATACCGGCCTGGGAAGAGACCCAGTACTTC. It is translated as CASSLIPAWEETQYF.

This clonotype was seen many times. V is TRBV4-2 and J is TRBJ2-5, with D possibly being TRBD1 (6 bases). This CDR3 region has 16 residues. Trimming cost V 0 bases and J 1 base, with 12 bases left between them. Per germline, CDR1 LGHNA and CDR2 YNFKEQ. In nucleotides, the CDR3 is TGTGCCAGCAGCCAAGATCCTACAGGGACCCAAGAGACCCAGTACTTC. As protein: CASSQDPTGTQETQYF.

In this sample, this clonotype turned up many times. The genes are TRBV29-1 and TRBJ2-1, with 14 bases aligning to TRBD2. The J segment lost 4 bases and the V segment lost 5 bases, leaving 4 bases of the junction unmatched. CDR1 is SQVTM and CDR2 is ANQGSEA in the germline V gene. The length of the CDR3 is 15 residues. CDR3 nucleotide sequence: TGCAGCGTTACCGGGACTAGCGGGAGTTACAATGAGCAGTTCTTC. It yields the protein CSVTGTSGSYNEQFF.

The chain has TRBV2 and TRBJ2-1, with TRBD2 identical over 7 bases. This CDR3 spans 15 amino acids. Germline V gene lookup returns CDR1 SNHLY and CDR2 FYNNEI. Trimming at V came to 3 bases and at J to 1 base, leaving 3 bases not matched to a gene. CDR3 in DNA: TGTGCCAGCAGTGACGGCGGGAGTTCCTACAATGAGCAGTTCTTC. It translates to CASSDGGSSYNEQFF.

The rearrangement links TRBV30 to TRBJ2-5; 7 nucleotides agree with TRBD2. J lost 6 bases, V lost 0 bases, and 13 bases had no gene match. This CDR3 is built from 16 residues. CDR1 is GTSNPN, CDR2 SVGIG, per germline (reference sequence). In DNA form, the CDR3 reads TGTGCCTGGAGTGTCGGCGGGAGACGGCTTCACAAGACCCAGTACTTC. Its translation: CAWSVGGRRLHKTQYF.

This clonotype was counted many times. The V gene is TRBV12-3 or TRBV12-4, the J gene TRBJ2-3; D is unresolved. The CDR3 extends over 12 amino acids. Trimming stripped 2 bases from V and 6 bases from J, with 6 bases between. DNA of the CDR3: TGTGCCAGCAGTTTATCTGAGGATACGCAGTATTTT. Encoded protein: CASSLSEDTQYF.

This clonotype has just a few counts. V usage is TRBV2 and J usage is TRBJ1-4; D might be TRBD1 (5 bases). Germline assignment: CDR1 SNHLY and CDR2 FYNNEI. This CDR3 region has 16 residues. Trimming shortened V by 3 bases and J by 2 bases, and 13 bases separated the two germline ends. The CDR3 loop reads CASSERGWGTNEKLFF. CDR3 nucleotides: TGTGCCAGCAGTGAGCGGGGTTGGGGCACTAATGAAAAACTGTTTTTT. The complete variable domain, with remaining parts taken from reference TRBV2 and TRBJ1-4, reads EPEVTQTPSHQVTQMGQEVILRCVPISNHLYFYWYRQILGQKVEFLVSFYNNEISEKSEIFDDQFSVERPDGSNFTLKIRSTKLEDSAMYFCASSERGWGTNEKLFFGSGTQLSVL.

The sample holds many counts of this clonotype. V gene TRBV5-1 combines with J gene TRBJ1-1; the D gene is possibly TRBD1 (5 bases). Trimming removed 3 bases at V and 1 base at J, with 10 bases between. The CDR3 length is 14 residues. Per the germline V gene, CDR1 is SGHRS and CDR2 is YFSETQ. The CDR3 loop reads CASSWGWGNTEAFF. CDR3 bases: TGCGCCAGCAGCTGGGGGTGGGGGAACACTGAAGCTTTCTTT.

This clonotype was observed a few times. The CDR3 DNA follows: TGCGCCAGCAGCCTAATTGAGGGCTCTGAAGCTTTCTTT. Protein sequence: CASSLIEGSEAFF. J is TRBJ1-1 and V is TRBV5-1; D call uncertain. The V end was cut by 4 bases, the J end by 6 bases, with 13 bases between. The length of the CDR3 is 13 residues. Germline V gene lookup returns CDR1 SGHRS and CDR2 YFSETQ.

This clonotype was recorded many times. The CDR3 loop reads CSARHATVNTEAFF. In DNA, the CDR3 is TGCAGTGCTAGACACGCCACGGTGAACACTGAAGCTTTCTTT. V gene TRBV20-1 combines with J gene TRBJ1-1; D uncertain. Deletions cut 2 bases from V and 0 bases from J, with 10 bases between. The germline CDR1 and CDR2 sequences are DFQATT and SNEGSKA (reference sequence). The CDR3 extends over 14 amino acids.

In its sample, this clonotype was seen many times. In DNA, the CDR3 is TGTGCCAGCAGTTACCTTCCCTTAGGGACAGATCAGCCCCAGCATTTT. It translates to CASSYLPLGTDQPQHF. This chain connects TRBV12-3 or TRBV12-4 to TRBJ1-5; the match to TRBD1 covers 7 bases. This CDR3 has 16 residues. Trimming cost V 4 bases and J 5 bases; bases outside gene matches: 11.